What follows describes a single T cell receptor (beta chain). These data belong to a study of blood T cell repertoires in COVID-19. In the study overall: T cells, B-cell-depleted T cells, or PBMCs supplied cDNA or gDNA.

Trimming pared 6 bases from V and 7 bases from J, leaving 13 bases between. The germline V gene has CDR1 SNHLY and CDR2 FYNNEI. The CDR3 contains 14 residues. Original data processing: Quantification of nucleated cells was approximated via reference gene primer amplification. Sequencing used immunoSEQ multiplex PCR; TCRdb keeps in-frame clones, though not all of them. V, J and clone size are those of that table, while D and trimming were read from the DNA. The repertoire includes 150,000 to 200,000 clones, 80% to 90% of them detected once, and 3.5% to 4.5% sits in the top ten. The sequencing input was peripheral blood. The receptor comes from a woman in her seventies with acute or convalescent COVID-19. The chain is built from TRBV2 and TRBJ1-6, with D possibly TRBD1 on 5 matching bases. The CDR3 DNA reads TGTGCCAGCAGCGCCGACAGCCGGAATTCACCCCTCCACTTT. Protein product: CASSADSRNSPLHF.